The source of this T cell receptor beta chain is a study of multiple sclerosis patients with progressive multifocal leukoencephalopathy. With respect to this clone: Its antigen is currently unknown.

Sequencing was performed with immunoSEQ multiplex PCR; in TCRdb, only in-frame clones are kept and a portion is missing. The data hold fewer than 35,000 clones, with approximately 91% observed a single time. Time point denoted: before natalizumab initiation. T0 blood was collected before the first natalizumab infusion. Study results and limitations: The findings' link to JC virus versus immunocompromise remained uncertain.

CDR1 and CDR2 from the germline V gene are MNHEY and SVGAGI. The CDR3 runs 14 residues. V was trimmed by 2 bases and J by 10 bases, leaving 15 bases between them. The source material was PBMCs. The receptor was isolated from a human donor with multiple sclerosis. This chain links TRBV6-5 with TRBJ2-1; D assignment may be TRBD1 or TRBD2 (5 bases each). Here the CDR3 reads CASSYGTAMREQFF. The CDR3 bases are TGTGCCAGCAGTTACGGGACGGCCATGCGGGAGCAGTTCTTC.